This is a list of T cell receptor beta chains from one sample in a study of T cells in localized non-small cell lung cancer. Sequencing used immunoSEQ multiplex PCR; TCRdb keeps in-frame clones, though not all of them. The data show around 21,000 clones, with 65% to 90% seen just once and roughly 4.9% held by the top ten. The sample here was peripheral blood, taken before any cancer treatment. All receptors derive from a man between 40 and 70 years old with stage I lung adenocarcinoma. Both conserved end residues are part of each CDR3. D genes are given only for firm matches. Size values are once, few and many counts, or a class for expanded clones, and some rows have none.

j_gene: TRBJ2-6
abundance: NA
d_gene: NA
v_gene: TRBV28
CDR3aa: CASTGQFVSGANVLTF
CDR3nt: TGTGCCAGCACAGGACAGTTTGTCTCTGGGGCCAACGTCCTGACTTTC

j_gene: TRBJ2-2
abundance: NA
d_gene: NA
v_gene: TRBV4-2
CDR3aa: CASTLGASLNTGELFF
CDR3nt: TGTGCCAGCACCCTGGGGGCTAGCCTGAACACCGGGGAGCTGTTTTTT

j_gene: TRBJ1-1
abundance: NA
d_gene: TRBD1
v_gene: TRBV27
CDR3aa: CASSLSTGGFFTEAFF
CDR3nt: TGTGCCAGCAGTTTATCGACAGGGGGCTTCTTCACTGAAGCTTTCTTT

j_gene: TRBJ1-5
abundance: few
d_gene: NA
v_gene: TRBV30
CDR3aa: CAWSVPGTGFKAPQHF
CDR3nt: TGTGCCTGGAGTGTACCTGGGACGGGGTTTAAGGCGCCCCAGCATTTT

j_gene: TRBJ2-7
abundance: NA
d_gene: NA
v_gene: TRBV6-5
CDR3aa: CAIEGQTYEQYF
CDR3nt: TGTGCCATAGAAGGACAGACCTACGAGCAGTACTTC

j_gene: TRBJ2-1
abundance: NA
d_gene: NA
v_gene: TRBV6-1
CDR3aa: CASSSGPYYEQFF
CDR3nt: TGTGCCAGCAGTTCGGGACCCTATTATGAGCAGTTCTTC

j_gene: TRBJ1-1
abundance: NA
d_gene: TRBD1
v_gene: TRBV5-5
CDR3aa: CASSEPTGWDTEAFF
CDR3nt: TGTGCCAGCAGTGAACCGACAGGGTGGGACACTGAAGCTTTCTTT

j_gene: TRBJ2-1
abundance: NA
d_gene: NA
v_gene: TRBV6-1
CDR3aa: CASSEAGLSSSYNEQFF
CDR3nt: TGTGCCAGCAGTGAAGCAGGACTCTCAAGCTCCTACAATGAGCAGTTCTTC

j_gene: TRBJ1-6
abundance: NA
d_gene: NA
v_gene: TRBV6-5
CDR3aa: CASSYTGDNSPLHF
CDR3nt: TGTGCCAGCAGTTACACCGGGGATAATTCACCCCTCCACTTT

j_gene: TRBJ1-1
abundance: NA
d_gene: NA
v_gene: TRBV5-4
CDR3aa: CASSHGAGMNTEAFF
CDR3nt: TGTGCCAGCAGCCATGGAGCGGGTATGAACACTGAAGCTTTCTTT

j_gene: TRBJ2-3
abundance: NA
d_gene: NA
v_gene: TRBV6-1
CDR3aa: CASSEWVVPPTDTQYF
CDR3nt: TGTGCCAGCAGTGAATGGGTCGTCCCGCCCACAGATACGCAGTATTTT

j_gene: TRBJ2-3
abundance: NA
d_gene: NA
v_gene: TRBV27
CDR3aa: CASSFGDTQYF
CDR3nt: TGTGCCAGCAGTTTTGGGGATACGCAGTATTTT

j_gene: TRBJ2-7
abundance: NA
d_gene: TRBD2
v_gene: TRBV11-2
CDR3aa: CASSLDPSGRGEQYF
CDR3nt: TGTGCCAGCAGCTTAGATCCTAGCGGGAGAGGCGAGCAGTACTTC

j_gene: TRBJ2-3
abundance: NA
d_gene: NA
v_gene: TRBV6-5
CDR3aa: CASSYSAWVTDTQYF
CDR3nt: TGTGCCAGCAGTTACTCGGCCTGGGTCACAGATACGCAGTATTTT

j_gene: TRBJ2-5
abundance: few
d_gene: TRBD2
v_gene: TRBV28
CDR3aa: CASSLAGGSIQYF
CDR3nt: TGTGCCAGCAGTTTAGCGGGGGGGAGCATCCAGTACTTC

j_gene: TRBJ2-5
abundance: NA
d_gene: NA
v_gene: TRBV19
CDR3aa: CASSILQGPQETQYF
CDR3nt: TGTGCCAGTAGTATACTACAGGGCCCCCAAGAGACCCAGTACTTC

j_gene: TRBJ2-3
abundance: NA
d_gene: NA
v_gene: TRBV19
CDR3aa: CASSNVPSTDTQYF
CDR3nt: TGTGCCAGTAGTAACGTACCTAGCACAGATACGCAGTATTTT

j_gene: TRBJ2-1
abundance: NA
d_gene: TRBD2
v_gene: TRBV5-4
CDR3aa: CASSGDTAGGLGGEQFF
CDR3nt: TGTGCCAGCAGCGGGGATACGGCGGGGGGACTCGGAGGGGAGCAGTTCTTC

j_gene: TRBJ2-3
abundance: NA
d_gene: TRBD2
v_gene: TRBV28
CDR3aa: CATGLAGGDTQYF
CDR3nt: TGTGCCACTGGTCTAGCGGGGGGAGATACGCAGTATTTT

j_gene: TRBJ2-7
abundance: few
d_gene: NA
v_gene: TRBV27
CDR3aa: CASSGALAGIGEQYF
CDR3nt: TGTGCCAGCAGTGGGGCACTAGCTGGGATTGGTGAGCAGTACTTC

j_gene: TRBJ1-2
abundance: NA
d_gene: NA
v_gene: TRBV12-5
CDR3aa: CASAKSGPGGYTF
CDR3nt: TGTGCTAGTGCCAAAAGTGGGCCCGGGGGCTACACCTTC

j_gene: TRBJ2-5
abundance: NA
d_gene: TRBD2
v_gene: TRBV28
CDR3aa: CATVPGGHETQYF
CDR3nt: TGTGCCACCGTACCGGGGGGGCACGAGACCCAGTACTTC

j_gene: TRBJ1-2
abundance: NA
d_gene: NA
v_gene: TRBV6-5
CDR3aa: CASKTGPQYGYTF
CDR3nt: TGTGCCAGCAAAACGGGTCCGCAGTATGGCTACACCTTC

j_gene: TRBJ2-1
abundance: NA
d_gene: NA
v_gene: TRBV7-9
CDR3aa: CASSLGFSDDNEQFF
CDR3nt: TGTGCCAGCAGCTTAGGATTTAGCGACGACAATGAGCAGTTCTTC

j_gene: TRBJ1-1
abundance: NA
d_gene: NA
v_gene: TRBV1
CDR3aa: CTSSQDLGGQNTEAFF
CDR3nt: TGCACCAGCAGCCAAGATCTTGGGGGACAGAACACTGAAGCTTTCTTT

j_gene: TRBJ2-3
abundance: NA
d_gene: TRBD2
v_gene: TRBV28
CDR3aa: CASSSAGGSRTDTQYF
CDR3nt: TGTGCCAGCAGTTCAGCGGGGGGTTCAAGGACAGATACGCAGTATTTT

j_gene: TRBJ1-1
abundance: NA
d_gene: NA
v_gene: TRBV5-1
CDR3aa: CASSLLLAGTEAFF
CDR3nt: TGCGCCAGCAGCTTACTTCTGGCAGGAACTGAAGCTTTCTTT

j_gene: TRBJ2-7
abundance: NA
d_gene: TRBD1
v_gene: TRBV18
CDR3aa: CASSPSTGTGRPRGWYEQYF
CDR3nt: TGTGCCAGCTCCCCGTCTACCGGGACAGGTCGACCGCGGGGCTGGTACGAGCAGTACTTC

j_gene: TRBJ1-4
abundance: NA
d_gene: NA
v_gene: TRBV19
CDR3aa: CASSSIGGDHEKLFF
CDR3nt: TGTGCCAGTAGTTCCATCGGGGGGGACCATGAAAAACTGTTTTTT

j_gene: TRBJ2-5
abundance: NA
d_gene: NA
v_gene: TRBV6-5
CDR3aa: CASSPNGGYQETQYF
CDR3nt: TGTGCCAGCAGTCCCAACGGGGGCTACCAAGAGACCCAGTACTTC

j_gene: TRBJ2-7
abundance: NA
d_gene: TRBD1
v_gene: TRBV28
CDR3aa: CASSEFGDRVDYEQYF
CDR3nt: TGTGCCAGCAGTGAGTTTGGGGACAGGGTGGACTACGAGCAGTACTTC

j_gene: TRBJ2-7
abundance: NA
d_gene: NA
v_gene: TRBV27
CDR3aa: CASSSTSEDEQYF
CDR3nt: TGTGCCAGCAGCTCGACTAGTGAGGACGAGCAGTACTTC

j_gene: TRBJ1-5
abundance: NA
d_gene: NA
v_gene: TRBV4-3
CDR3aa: CASSKGSPYSNQPQHF
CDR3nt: TGCGCCAGCAGCAAGGGAAGCCCCTATAGCAATCAGCCCCAGCATTTT

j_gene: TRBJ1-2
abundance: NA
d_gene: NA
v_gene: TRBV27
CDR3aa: CASSPSMGEKNYGYTF
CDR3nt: TGTGCCAGCAGTCCCTCGATGGGGGAAAAGAACTATGGCTACACCTTC

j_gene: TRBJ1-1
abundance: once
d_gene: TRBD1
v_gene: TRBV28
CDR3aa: CASSLHQGAGTEAFF
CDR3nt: TGTGCCAGCAGCCTTCATCAGGGGGCGGGGACTGAAGCTTTCTTT

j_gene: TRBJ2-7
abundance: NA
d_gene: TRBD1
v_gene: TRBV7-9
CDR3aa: CASSPDSGTASYEQYF
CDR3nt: TGTGCCAGCAGCCCGGATTCCGGGACAGCGTCTTACGAGCAGTACTTC

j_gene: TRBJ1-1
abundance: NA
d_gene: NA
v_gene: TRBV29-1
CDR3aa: CSVWLGNTEAFF
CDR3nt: TGCAGCGTATGGCTGGGGAACACTGAAGCTTTCTTT

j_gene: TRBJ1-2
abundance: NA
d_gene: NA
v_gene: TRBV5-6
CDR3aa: CASSPRGDGYTF
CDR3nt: TGTGCCAGCAGCCCCAGGGGTGATGGCTACACCTTC

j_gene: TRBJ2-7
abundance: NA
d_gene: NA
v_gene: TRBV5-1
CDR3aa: CASSFSAEASYEQYF
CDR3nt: TGCGCCAGCAGCTTTTCAGCGGAGGCCTCCTACGAGCAGTACTTC

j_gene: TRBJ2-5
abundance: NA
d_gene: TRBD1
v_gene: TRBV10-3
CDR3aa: CAISESMTGGPQETQYF
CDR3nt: TGTGCCATCAGTGAGTCGATGACAGGGGGCCCCCAAGAGACCCAGTACTTC

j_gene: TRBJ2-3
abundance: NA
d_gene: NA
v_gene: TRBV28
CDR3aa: CASRGSGGTNTDTQYF
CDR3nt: TGTGCCAGCAGGGGGTCAGGCGGAACGAACACAGATACGCAGTATTTT

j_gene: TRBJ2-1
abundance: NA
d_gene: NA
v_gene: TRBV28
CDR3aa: CASSSGHGVVVNQFF
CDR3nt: TGTGCCAGCAGTTCCGGACACGGTGTAGTAGTCAACCAGTTCTTC

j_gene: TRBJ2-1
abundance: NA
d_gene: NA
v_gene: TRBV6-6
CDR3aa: CASSYGSVRYNEQFF
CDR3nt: TGTGCCAGCAGTTACGGGTCGGTTCGATACAATGAGCAGTTCTTC

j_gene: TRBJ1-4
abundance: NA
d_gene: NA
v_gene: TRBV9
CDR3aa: CASSSLPSAGGNEKLFF
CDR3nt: TGTGCCAGCAGCTCCCTACCCTCGGCCGGGGGTAATGAAAAACTGTTTTTT

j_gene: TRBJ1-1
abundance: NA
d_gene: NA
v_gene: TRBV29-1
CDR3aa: CSGVKTGNTEAFF
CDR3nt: TGCAGCGGCGTTAAAACAGGGAACACTGAAGCTTTCTTT

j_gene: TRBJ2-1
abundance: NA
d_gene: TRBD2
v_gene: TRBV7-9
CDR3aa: CASSSSRGREGYNEQFF
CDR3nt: TGTGCCAGCAGCTCTTCCCGCGGGAGAGAGGGGTACAATGAGCAGTTCTTC

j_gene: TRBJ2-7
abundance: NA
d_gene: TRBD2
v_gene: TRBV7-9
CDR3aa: CASSPPSGGTYEQYF
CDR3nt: TGTGCCAGCAGCCCCCCTAGCGGGGGTACCTACGAGCAGTACTTC

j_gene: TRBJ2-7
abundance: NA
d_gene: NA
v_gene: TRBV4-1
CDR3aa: CASSQPNRVYEQYF
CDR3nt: TGCGCCAGCAGCCAACCTAATCGGGTCTACGAGCAGTACTTC

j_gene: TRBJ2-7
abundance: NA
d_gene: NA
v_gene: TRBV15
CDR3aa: CATSREDGSTYEQYF
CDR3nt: TGTGCCACCAGCAGAGAGGACGGGAGTACGTACGAGCAGTACTTC

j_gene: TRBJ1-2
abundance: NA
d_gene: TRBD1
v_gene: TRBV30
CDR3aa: CAWRGLGTGDYGYTF
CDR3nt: TGTGCCTGGAGGGGGCTGGGGACAGGGGATTATGGCTACACCTTC

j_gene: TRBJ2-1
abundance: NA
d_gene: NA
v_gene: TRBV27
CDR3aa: CASSYSGWRNEQFF
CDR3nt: TGTGCCAGCAGTTATAGTGGGTGGCGCAATGAGCAGTTCTTC

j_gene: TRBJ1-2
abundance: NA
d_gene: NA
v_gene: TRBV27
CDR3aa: CASSLWAGTNYGYTF
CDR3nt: TGTGCCAGCAGTTTATGGGCAGGTACTAACTATGGCTACACCTTC

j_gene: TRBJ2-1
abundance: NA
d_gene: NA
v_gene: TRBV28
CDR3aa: CASSFKTGHGGNEQFF
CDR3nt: TGTGCCAGCAGTTTCAAGACAGGACATGGGGGCAATGAGCAGTTCTTC